The text below deals with one T cell receptor (beta chain). Its cognate antigen has yet to be identified. No qualities accompany the bases; no much larger clone lies one base away. The data originate from a study of graft-versus-host responses after intestinal transplantation listed by TCRdb under 2021. For context, the study as a whole: Recipients received multivisceral, liver-intestinal, or isolated intestinal transplants. Every recipient was given anti-thymocyte globulin induction, followed by around three years of maintenance tacrolimus and steroids. After intestinal transplantation, graft-versus-host and host-versus-graft alloreactive T cell clones in the graft, circulation and bone marrow were tracked using bulk TCR-beta CDR3 sequencing. Alloreactive clones were identified by sequencing pre-transplant mixed lymphocyte reaction products and comparing them with unstimulated pre-transplant donor and recipient T cells. The cohort enrolled under 25 intestinal transplant recipients including one retransplant, and a few patients lacking pretransplant specimens were excluded. Donor T cell macrochimerism was defined as a peak of at least 4% donor T cells among recipient peripheral blood mononuclear cells. Rather than being sequenced by the commercial service, samples from a few later patients were sequenced in-house on an Illumina MiSeq and processed with MiXCR. The paper as a whole reports these results and caveats: Early after transplant, peak levels of circulating GvH clones were associated with declines in HvG clones. The conclusions were limited by the relatively low number and heterogeneity of the intestinal transplant patients. Patients with donor T cell macrochimerism had high GvH to HvG T cell clonal ratios in their allografts. GvH clones were detected in recipient bone marrow, and some of these GvH clones were observed earlier in ileal mucosa or blood, consistent with an intestinal mucosal origin.

The germline V gene encodes CDR1 MGHRA and CDR2 YSYEKL. A distance of 10 bases separates the germline ends of V and J, which lose 1 base and 0 bases respectively. The CDR3, cysteine through phenylalanine, is 15 amino acids long. The DNA shown is the 45-base CDR3, in frame from base 1. What this sample's time point label stands for: cells obtained before transplantation from donor or recipient. CD3+CD4+ and CD3+CD8+ populations were FACS-sorted from unstimulated pre-transplant donor and recipient cells taken from spleen or lymph nodes. Preparation of the library involved the immunoSEQ multiplex PCR assay. For most patients, genomic DNA was isolated with the Qiagen DNeasy Blood and Tissue Kit and shipped frozen to Adaptive Biotechnologies for TCR sequencing. For most patients, high-throughput TCR-beta CDR3 sequencing of genomic DNA was performed by Adaptive Biotechnologies. The original pipeline was this. TCR sequencing data for roughly 17 patients were retrieved from Adaptive's ImmunoSEQ software; a few other patients were processed with MiXCR and VDJtools. CD4 versus CD8 sorting errors were corrected by removing sequences found in both subsets at a frequency ratio below 5:1. Because the origin of CDR3 nucleotide sequences shared between donor and recipient could not be assigned, those sequences were removed. To count as alloreactive, a clone needed at least 2-fold expansion over unstimulated cells and a minimum CFSE-low frequency of 0.002% (template counts) or 0.001% (read counts). Clones were considered mappable if detected in sequenced pre-transplant spleen, lymph node, or MLR CFSE-low populations of the donor or recipient. Cumulative frequency of alloreactive clones was calculated as a percentage of all sequences weighted by copy number. TCRdb took over this immuneACCESS table, retaining in-frame rearrangements with V and J assigned. Such tables are incomplete; in checked studies, under half of the missing clones stem from an unresolved V gene, and the remainder is unexplained. For V, J and clone size, that table is used; D and trimming come from the DNA. The sample contains 65,000 to 85,000 clones, around nine tenths of them found a single time. Jointly, the top ten make up over 7% of the sample.

Recombination connected TRBV4-1 to TRBJ2-7; there is no confident call for the D gene. Sequencing was performed on unstimulated CD8+ T cells sorted from spleen or lymph node cells, taken before transplant. The TCR was taken from a human donor who was the organ donor for an intestinal transplant. The CDR3 reads as follows: CASSQGVSTSYEQYF. The sequence in DNA is TGCGCCAGCAGCCAAGGGGTATCCACCTCCTACGAGCAGTACTTC.